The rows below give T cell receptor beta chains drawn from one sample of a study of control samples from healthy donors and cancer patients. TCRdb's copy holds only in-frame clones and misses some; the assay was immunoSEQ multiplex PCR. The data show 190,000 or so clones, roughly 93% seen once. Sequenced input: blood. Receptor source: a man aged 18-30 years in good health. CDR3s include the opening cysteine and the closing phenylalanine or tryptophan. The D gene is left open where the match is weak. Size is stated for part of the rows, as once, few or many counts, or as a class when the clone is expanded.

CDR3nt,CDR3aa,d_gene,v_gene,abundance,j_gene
TGTGCCAGCAGCATGACTAGCGGGGCTTCGCCGGGGGATACGCAGTATTTT,CASSMTSGASPGDTQYF,TRBD2,TRBV2,-,TRBJ2-3
TGTGCCAGCACCCCAGCCCCTAATCAGCCCCAGCATTTT,CASTPAPNQPQHF,-,TRBV28,few,TRBJ1-5
TGCGCCAGCAGCTTGGGACGGACTGAGAATACCTACGAGCAGTACTTC,CASSLGRTENTYEQYF,-,TRBV5-1,-,TRBJ2-7
TGCAGCGTTGGTCGGGGGGCCGTTGATACTGAAGCTTTCTTT,CSVGRGAVDTEAFF,-,TRBV29-1,-,TRBJ1-1
TGCAGTGCTAGTAGTGACAACTACAATGAGCAGTTCTTC,CSASSDNYNEQFF,-,TRBV20-1,-,TRBJ2-1
TGTGCCAGCAGGTACAGGGGAGAAGATGGCTACACCTTC,CASRYRGEDGYTF,TRBD1,TRBV2,once,TRBJ1-2
TGTGTCAGACAGGTCTCTGGGGCCAACGTCCTGACTTTC,CVRQVSGANVLTF,-,TRBV2,-,TRBJ2-6
TGTGCCAGCAGCGTAGACCCCGGGGGAGGCTACACCTTC,CASSVDPGGGYTF,-,TRBV9,-,TRBJ1-2
TGCAGCGTTGACGGGGACAGAAGCGAGCAGTACTTC,CSVDGDRSEQYF,TRBD1,TRBV29-1,-,TRBJ2-7
TGTGCCAGCAGCTTGGGGACAGGGATGGTATTTATCTATGGCTACACCTTC,CASSLGTGMVFIYGYTF,TRBD1,TRBV5-6,-,TRBJ1-2
TGTGCCAGCAGCTTAGTGGTAGGGACAGGGGAACATGAGCAGTTCTTC,CASSLVVGTGEHEQFF,TRBD1,TRBV7-9,-,TRBJ2-1
TGTGCCTGGAGGCTGAGGGACAAACCATTGAACACTGAAGCTTTCTTT,CAWRLRDKPLNTEAFF,-,TRBV30,once,TRBJ1-1
TGTGCCAGCAGTACGGGACAGGCTTTTAACTATGGCTACACCTTC,CASSTGQAFNYGYTF,TRBD1,TRBV6-5,-,TRBJ1-2
TGTGCCAGCAGTGAATTTCAGGGGATTGGCAAAAACATTCAGTACTTC,CASSEFQGIGKNIQYF,-,TRBV2,-,TRBJ2-4
TGTGCCAGCAGCTCAGGGGGTAATCAGCCCCAGCATTTT,CASSSGGNQPQHF,TRBD1,TRBV5-6,once,TRBJ1-5
TGTGCCAGCAGTTTCAACCGGGAGATTAATCAGCCCCAGCATTTT,CASSFNREINQPQHF,-,TRBV6-7,-,TRBJ1-5
TGTGCCAGCAGCCTGACAGGGGATAGCAATCAGCCCCAGCATTTT,CASSLTGDSNQPQHF,TRBD1,TRBV7-9,once,TRBJ1-5
TGTGCTTTAGCGGGTATCTCCTACAATGAGCAGTTCTTC,CALAGISYNEQFF,TRBD2,TRBV30,-,TRBJ2-1
TGCGCCAGCAAGTCAGGGCCAACTAACACTGAAGCTTTCTTT,CASKSGPTNTEAFF,-,TRBV5-1,-,TRBJ1-1
TGTGCCAGTACTATGGGACAGGGGGAGGGTGAGACCCAGTACTTC,CASTMGQGEGETQYF,TRBD1,TRBV19,-,TRBJ2-5
TGTGCCAGCAAGGTAGTTACGAACACCGGGGAGCTGTTTTTT,CASKVVTNTGELFF,-,TRBV2,-,TRBJ2-2
TGTGCCAGTAGTACCTCGTGGTCCCCCGGGAACGAGCAGTACTTC,CASSTSWSPGNEQYF,-,TRBV19,-,TRBJ2-7
TGTGCCAGCAGCTTAGGGACCCACACTGAAGCTTTCTTT,CASSLGTHTEAFF,-,TRBV7-2,-,TRBJ1-1
TGTGCCAGCAGTTTTTATAGAAACACCATATATTTT,CASSFYRNTIYF,-,TRBV12-3/TRBV12-4,-,TRBJ1-3
TGTGCCAGCAGTTACTCTGGGGCCAACGTCCTGACTTTC,CASSYSGANVLTF,-,TRBV2,-,TRBJ2-6
TGTGCCAGCAGCCCTGAGAGCGGGGGGGCGGTGAATGAGCAGTTCTTC,CASSPESGGAVNEQFF,TRBD2,TRBV6-2/TRBV6-3,-,TRBJ2-1
TGTGCCAGCAGCCGCGGGACAGAGTATTACGAGCAGTACTTC,CASSRGTEYYEQYF,-,TRBV5-4,-,TRBJ2-7
TGTGCCAGCAGCGTAGATGAGGACAACCAAGAGACCCAGTACTTC,CASSVDEDNQETQYF,-,TRBV9,-,TRBJ2-5
TGTGCCAGCACCCGGGCCTCTGGGGCCAACGTCCTGACTTTC,CASTRASGANVLTF,-,TRBV3-1/TRBV3-2,-,TRBJ2-6
TGTGCCAGTAGTATCTCCGGGACCCAACTTAACTACGAGCAGTACTTC,CASSISGTQLNYEQYF,-,TRBV19,-,TRBJ2-7
TGTGCCAGCTCACAGCCAGGGGGCTATAATTCACCCCTCCACTTT,CASSQPGGYNSPLHF,TRBD1,TRBV18,-,TRBJ1-6
TGTGCCAGCAGTCCCCCCGATCCCGGGACAGGGAGGGACAATGAGCAGTTCTTC,CASSPPDPGTGRDNEQFF,TRBD1,TRBV25-1,-,TRBJ2-1
TGTGCCAGCAGCTTAGAATCGAGAGGGGAGCAGTACTTC,CASSLESRGEQYF,-,TRBV7-2,-,TRBJ2-7
TGTGCTAGTGGTTTGGGCAACCATCAGCCCCAGCATTTT,CASGLGNHQPQHF,-,TRBV12-5,few,TRBJ1-5
TGTGCCAGTAGTATATACGAACGGGGGAGGTATGGCTACACCTTC,CASSIYERGRYGYTF,-,TRBV19,-,TRBJ1-2
TGTGCCAGCAGTTTAGGTTGGGGGTCTCAAGAGACCCAGTACTTC,CASSLGWGSQETQYF,-,TRBV6-5,-,TRBJ2-5
TGTGCCAGCAGTTACCCGGGACATAACACCGGGGAGCTGTTTTTT,CASSYPGHNTGELFF,-,TRBV6-9,-,TRBJ2-2
TGTGCCAGTAACCCGTACAGGGACAATCAGCCCCAGCATTTT,CASNPYRDNQPQHF,-,TRBV19,-,TRBJ1-5
TGTGCCAGCGCCCAGGGAAGGGGCGGCACAGATACGCAGTATTTT,CASAQGRGGTDTQYF,-,TRBV18,-,TRBJ2-3
TGTGCCTCCCATAGGGGGCTAGGGCAGCCCCAGCATTTT,CASHRGLGQPQHF,TRBD1,TRBV28,-,TRBJ1-5
TGTGCCAGCTCACAATTCCCCGGAGGGGAGCAGTACTTC,CASSQFPGGEQYF,-,TRBV18,-,TRBJ2-7
TGTGCCACCAGCTCATCCTATGGCTACACCTTC,CATSSSYGYTF,-,TRBV15,-,TRBJ1-2
TGTGCCAGCAGTCGAAGGGCTAATGAAAAACTGTTTTTT,CASSRRANEKLFF,-,TRBV12-3/TRBV12-4,-,TRBJ1-4
TGTGCCAGCTCACCATCGGAGGTTCGGGGCACTGAAGCTTTCTTT,CASSPSEVRGTEAFF,-,TRBV18,-,TRBJ1-1
TGTGCCAGCGAGTGGGAGGGCCACGCATGTAAAAATGAAAAACTGTTTTTT,CASEWEGHACKNEKLFF,-,TRBV11-3,once,TRBJ1-4
TGTGCCAGCAGCTTAGAGGACGGCAGCTCCTATAATTCACCCCTCCACTTT,CASSLEDGSSYNSPLHF,-,TRBV7-9,-,TRBJ1-6
TGCGCCAGCAGCCCCAGGGAGGGTGGGACTGAAGCTTTCTTT,CASSPREGGTEAFF,-,TRBV4-1,-,TRBJ1-1
TGTGCCAGCTCACCACCCGAAAGGTGGGAGACCCAGTACTTC,CASSPPERWETQYF,-,TRBV18,-,TRBJ2-5
TGTGCCAGCAGCTTGGGAGGGACGGCTACGCAGTATTTT,CASSLGGTATQYF,-,TRBV5-8,-,TRBJ2-3
TGTGCCTGGAGAGCTGCCCCCGGGAGTAATGATTCACCCCTCCACTTT,CAWRAAPGSNDSPLHF,-,TRBV30,-,TRBJ1-6
TGTGCCAGCAGGTCTAGCGGGGGGGCCTGGAATGAGCAGTTCTTC,CASRSSGGAWNEQFF,TRBD2,TRBV27,-,TRBJ2-1
TGTGCCAGCAGGCCCCTGGGGACTAGCCTATACGAGCAGTACTTC,CASRPLGTSLYEQYF,TRBD2,TRBV27,-,TRBJ2-7
TGTGCCAGCAGCCACTCCGGGACGCCTTCAATGAACACTGAAGCTTTCTTT,CASSHSGTPSMNTEAFF,-,TRBV14,-,TRBJ1-1
TGTGCCAGCAGTGGGGCGGCATATAGCAATCAGCCCCAGCATTTT,CASSGAAYSNQPQHF,-,TRBV2,-,TRBJ1-5
TGTGCCAGCCTGGACAGGGGGATAAGTATTGACTATGGCTACACCTTC,CASLDRGISIDYGYTF,TRBD1,TRBV19,-,TRBJ1-2
TGTGCCAGCAGAGGGGCCCAGCCCCAGCATTTT,CASRGAQPQHF,-,TRBV25-1,-,TRBJ1-5
TGTGCCAGTAGTATAAAAGGGTCTGGAAACACCATATATTTT,CASSIKGSGNTIYF,-,TRBV19,-,TRBJ1-3
TGTGCCAGCAGCGTAGTAGGGACCTGGACAGGGAAGGGAGGGGATGAGCAGTTCTTC,CASSVVGTWTGKGGDEQFF,-,TRBV9,few,TRBJ2-1
TGTGCCACCAGCAGGGGTAGTTCACCCCTCCACTTT,CATSRGSSPLHF,-,TRBV15,-,TRBJ1-6